Listed here is a single TCR beta chain. Its antigen is unknown. V shed 4 bases and J 5 bases; nucleotides not matched to a gene: 2. The CDR3 totals 13 residues. Germline-derived CDR1 and CDR2 are LGHNA and YSLEER. Preceding any ophthalmopathy symptoms, the blood sample dates from first hyperthyroidism diagnosis. This sample holds PBMCs from roughly 10 ml fresh peripheral blood. Researchers took RNA transcripts and amplified the TCR beta CDR3 regions from them. First-round RT-PCR with HTBI primers amplified the TCR CDR3 region. Each CDR3 protein gets one entry after TCRdb re-called the multiplex PCR reads with MiXCR. The data show tens of thousands of distinct CDR3 sequences, around 48% seen once. The data belong to a study of T cells in Graves' hyperthyroidism and ophthalmopathy. The overall study: Peripheral blood was secured at the point of initial diagnosis, before any treatment. Regarding the study as a whole: The model's output predicted ophthalmopathy at a median of roughly 6.9 months prior to onset.

The chain employs TRBV4-3 and TRBJ2-5; 9 bases are a match to TRBD2. What was sequenced was blood. The sequence was obtained from a woman in her forties or fifties with Graves' hyperthyroidism that later progressed to Graves' ophthalmopathy. The CDR3 reads CASSPGTSETQYF. CDR3 coding DNA: TGCGCCAGCAGCCCCGGGACTAGCGAGACCCAGTACTTC.